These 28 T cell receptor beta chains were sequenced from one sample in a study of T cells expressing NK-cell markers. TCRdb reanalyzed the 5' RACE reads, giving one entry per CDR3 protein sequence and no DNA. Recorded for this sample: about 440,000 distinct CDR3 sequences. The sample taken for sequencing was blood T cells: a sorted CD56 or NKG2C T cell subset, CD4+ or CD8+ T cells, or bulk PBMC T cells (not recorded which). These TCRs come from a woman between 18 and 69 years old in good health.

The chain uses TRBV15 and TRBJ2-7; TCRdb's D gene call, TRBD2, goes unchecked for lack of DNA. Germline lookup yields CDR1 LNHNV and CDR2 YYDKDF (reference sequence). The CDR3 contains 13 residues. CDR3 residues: CAIRTSGSYEQYF.

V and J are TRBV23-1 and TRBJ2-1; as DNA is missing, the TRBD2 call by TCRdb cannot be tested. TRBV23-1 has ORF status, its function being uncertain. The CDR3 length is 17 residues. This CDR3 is CASRRESGSRGYNEQFF.

CDR3 amino acids: CASTRDFTEAFF. J is TRBJ1-1 and V is TRBV5-1. The CDR3 has 12 residues. Germline lookup yields CDR1 SGHRS and CDR2 YFSETQ.

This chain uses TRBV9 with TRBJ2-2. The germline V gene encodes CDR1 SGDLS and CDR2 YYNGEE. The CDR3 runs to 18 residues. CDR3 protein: CASSGGMGDGPNTGELFF.

The CDR3 protein is CASSQGYTSHSPLHF. This chain connects TRBV12-3 or TRBV12-4 to TRBJ1-6; the TRBD1 assignment by TCRdb is unverifiable without DNA. The CDR3 has 15 amino acids.

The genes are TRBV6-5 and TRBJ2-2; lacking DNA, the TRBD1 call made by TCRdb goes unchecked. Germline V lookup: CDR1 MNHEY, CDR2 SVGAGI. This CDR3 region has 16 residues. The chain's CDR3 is CASSYSSGGNTGELFF.

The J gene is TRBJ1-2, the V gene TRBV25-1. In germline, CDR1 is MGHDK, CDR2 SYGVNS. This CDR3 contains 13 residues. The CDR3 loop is CATKPGGPYGYTF.

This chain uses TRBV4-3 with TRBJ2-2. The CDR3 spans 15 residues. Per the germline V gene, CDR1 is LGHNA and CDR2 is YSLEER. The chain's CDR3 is CASSPALTNTGELFF.

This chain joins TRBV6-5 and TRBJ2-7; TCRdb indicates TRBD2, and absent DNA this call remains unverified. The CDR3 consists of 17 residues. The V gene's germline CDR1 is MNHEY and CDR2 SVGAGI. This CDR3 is CASSYSVHTTGRGEQYF.

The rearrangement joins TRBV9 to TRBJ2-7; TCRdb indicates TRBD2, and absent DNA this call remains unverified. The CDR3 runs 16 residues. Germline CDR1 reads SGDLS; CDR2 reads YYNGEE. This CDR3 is CASSAEGGVMVDEQYF.

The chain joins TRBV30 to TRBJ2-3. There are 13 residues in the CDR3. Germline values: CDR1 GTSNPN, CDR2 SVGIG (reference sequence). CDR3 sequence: CAWSVILTDTQYF.

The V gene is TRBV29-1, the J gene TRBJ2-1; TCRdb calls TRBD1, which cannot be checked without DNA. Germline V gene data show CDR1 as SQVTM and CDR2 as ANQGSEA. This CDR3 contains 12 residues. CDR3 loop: CFGGDTPGEQFF.

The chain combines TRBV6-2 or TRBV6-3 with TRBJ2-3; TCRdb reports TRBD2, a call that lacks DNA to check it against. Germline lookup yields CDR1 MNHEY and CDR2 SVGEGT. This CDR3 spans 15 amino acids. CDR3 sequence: CASRKLGTSTDTQYF.

This chain's CDR3 is CASSARGLAGVEQYF. The gene calls are TRBV2 and TRBJ2-7; there is no DNA to check the TCRdb D call of TRBD2. CDR3 length equals 15 residues. The germline V gene has CDR1 SNHLY and CDR2 FYNNEI.

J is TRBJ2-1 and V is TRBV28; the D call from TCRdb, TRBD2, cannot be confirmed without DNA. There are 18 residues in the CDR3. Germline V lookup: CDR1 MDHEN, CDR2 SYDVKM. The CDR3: CASSLVLAGGPRVNEQFF. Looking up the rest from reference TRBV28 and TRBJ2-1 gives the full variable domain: DVKVTQSSRYLVKRTGEKVFLECVQDMDHENMFWYRQDPGLGLRLIYFSYDVKMKEKGDIPEGYSVSREKKERFSLILESASTNQTSMYLCASSLVLAGGPRVNEQFFGPGTRLTVL.

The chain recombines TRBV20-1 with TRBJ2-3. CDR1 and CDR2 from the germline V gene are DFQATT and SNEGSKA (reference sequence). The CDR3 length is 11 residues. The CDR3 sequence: CSAIPQVGQYF.

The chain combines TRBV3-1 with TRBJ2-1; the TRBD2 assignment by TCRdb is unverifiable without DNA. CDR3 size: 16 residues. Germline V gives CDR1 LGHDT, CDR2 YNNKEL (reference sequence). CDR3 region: CASSQVSTSGRNEQFF.

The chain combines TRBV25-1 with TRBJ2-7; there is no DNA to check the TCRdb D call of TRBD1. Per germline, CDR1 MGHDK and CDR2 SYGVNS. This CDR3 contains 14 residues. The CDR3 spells CASSRRTGADEQYF.

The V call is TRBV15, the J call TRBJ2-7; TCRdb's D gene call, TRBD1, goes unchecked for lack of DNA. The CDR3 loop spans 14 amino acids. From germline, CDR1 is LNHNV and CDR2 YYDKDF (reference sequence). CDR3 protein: CATSREGVRYEQYF.

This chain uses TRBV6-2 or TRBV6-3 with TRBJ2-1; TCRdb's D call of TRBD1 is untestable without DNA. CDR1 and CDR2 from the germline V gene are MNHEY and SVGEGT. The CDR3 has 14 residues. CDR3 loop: CASSYGGSRDEQFF.

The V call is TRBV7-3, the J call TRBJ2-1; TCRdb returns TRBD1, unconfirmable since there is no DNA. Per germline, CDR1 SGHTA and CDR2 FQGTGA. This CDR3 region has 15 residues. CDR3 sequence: CASSDRDRPNNEQFF.

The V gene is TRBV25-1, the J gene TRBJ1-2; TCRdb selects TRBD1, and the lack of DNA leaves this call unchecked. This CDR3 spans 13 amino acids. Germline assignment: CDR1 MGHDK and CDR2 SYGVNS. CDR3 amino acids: CASTGGTDYGYTF.

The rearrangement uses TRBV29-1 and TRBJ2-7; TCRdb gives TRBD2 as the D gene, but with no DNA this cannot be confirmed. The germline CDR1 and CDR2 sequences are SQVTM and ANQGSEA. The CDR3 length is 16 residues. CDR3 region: CSVGGLAGGLLYEQYF.

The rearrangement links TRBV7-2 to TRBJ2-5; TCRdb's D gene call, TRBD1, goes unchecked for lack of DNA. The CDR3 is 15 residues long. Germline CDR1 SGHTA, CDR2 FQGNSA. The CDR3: CASSAYRDVRETQYF.

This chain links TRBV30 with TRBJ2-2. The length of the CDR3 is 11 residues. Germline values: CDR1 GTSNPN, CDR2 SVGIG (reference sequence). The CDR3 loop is CAWSPDGELFF.

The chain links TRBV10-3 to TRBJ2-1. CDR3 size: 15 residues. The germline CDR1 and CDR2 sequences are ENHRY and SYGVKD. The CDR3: CAISELQSSYNEQFF.

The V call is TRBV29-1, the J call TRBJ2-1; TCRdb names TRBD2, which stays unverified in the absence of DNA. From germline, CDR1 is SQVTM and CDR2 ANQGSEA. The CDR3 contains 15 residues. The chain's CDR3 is CSVETSGSSYNEQFF.

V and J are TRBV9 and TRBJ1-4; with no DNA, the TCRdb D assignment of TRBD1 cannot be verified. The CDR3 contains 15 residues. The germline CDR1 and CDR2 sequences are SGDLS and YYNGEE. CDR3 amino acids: CASSVSGTGVEKLFF.